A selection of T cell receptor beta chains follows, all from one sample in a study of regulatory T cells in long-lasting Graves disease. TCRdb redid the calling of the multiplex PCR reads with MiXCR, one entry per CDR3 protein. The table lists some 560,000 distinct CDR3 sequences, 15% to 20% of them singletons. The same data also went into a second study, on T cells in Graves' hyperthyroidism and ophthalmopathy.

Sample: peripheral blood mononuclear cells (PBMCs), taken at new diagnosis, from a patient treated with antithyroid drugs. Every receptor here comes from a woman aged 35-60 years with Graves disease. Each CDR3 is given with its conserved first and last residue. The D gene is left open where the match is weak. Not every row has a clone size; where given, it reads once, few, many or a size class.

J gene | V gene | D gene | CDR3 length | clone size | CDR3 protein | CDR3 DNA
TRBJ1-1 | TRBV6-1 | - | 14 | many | CASSEVGRNTEAFF | TGTGCCAGCAGTGAAGTTGGTCGGAACACTGAAGCTTTCTTT
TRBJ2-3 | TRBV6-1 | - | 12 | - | CASGSRGDTQYF | TGTGCCAGCGGGTCCCGAGGAGATACGCAGTATTTT
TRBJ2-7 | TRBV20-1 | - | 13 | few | CSARRGGAYEQYF | TGCAGTGCTAGACGAGGGGGGGCCTACGAGCAGTACTTC
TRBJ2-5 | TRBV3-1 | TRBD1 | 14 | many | CASSQNRGKETQYF | TGTGCCAGCAGCCAAAACAGGGGGAAAGAGACCCAGTACTTC
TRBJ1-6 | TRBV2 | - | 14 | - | CASSEGAAGAPLHF | TGTGCCAGCAGTGAAGGGGCGGCCGGTGCACCCCTCCACTTT
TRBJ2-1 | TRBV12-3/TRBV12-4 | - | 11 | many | CASSESDQQFF | TGTGCCAGCAGTGAATCGGATCAGCAGTTCTTC
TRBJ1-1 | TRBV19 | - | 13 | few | CATSTDMNTEAFF | TGTGCCACTTCGACGGATATGAACACTGAAGCTTTCTTT
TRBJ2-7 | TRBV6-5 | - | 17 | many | CASSFGRTQVGSYEQYF | TGTGCCAGCAGTTTCGGACGGACACAGGTGGGCTCCTACGAGCAGTACTTC
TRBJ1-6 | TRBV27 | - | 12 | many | CASSYWGSPLHF | TGTGCCAGCAGTTACTGGGGGTCACCCCTCCACTTT
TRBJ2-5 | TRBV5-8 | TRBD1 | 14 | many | CASSRQGTQETQYF | TGTGCCAGCAGCCGACAGGGGACACAAGAGACCCAGTACTTC
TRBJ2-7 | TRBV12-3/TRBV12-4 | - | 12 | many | CASAAPRYEQYF | TGTGCCAGCGCGGCCCCTCGTTACGAGCAGTACTTC
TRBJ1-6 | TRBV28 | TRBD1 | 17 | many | CASSIPRPGQANSPLHF | TGTGCCAGCAGTATCCCGAGGCCAGGACAGGCTAATTCACCCCTCCACTTT
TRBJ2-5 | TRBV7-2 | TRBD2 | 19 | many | CASSLVGTVAGGRLGTQYF | TGTGCCAGCAGCTTAGTGGGCACGGTAGCGGGGGGGCGACTGGGGACCCAGTACTTC
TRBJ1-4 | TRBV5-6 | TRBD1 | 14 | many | CASSLAQGNEKLFF | TGTGCCAGCAGCTTAGCACAGGGGAACGAAAAACTGTTTTTT
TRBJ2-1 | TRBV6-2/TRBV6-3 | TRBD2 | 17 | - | CASSKKVGLEWYNEQFF | TGTGCCAGCAGTAAAAAAGTGGGACTAGAATGGTACAATGAGCAGTTCTTC
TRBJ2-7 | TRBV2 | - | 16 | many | CASSEEWQGLTYEQYF | TGTGCCAGCAGTGAAGAGTGGCAGGGATTAACCTACGAGCAGTACTTC
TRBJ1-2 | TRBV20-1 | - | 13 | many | CSASRSTNYGYTF | TGCAGTGCGTCTAGGAGCACAAACTATGGCTACACCTTC
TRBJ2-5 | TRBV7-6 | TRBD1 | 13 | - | CASRSTGVETQYF | TGTGCCAGCAGGTCCACAGGGGTAGAGACCCAGTACTTC
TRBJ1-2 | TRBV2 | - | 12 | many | CASSAVNYGYTF | TGTGCCAGCAGCGCAGTAAACTATGGCTACACCTTC
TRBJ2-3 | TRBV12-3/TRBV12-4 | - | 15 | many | CASSNGRLSTDTQYF | TGTGCCAGCAGTAACGGTCGTCTAAGCACAGATACGCAGTATTTT
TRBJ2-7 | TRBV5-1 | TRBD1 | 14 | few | CASSRGDRGDEQYF | TGCGCCAGCAGCCGCGGGGACAGGGGAGACGAGCAGTACTTC
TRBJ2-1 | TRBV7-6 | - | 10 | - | CANIHSGQFF | TGTGCCAACATCCATTCTGGGCAGTTCTTC
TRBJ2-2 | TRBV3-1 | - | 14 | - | CASSQRTSTGELFF | TGTGCCAGCAGCCAACGCACTTCCACCGGGGAGCTGTTTTTT
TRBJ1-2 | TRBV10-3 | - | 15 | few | CAISESGQLNYGYTF | TGTGCCATCAGTGAGTCTGGGCAGCTGAACTATGGCTACACCTTC
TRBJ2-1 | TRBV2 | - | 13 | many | CASSPTNGGEQFF | TGTGCCAGCAGCCCGACTAATGGCGGTGAGCAGTTCTTC
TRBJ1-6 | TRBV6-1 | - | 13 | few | CASTTLLVGSLHF | TGTGCCAGCACCACCTTGCTGGTGGGATCCCTCCACTTT
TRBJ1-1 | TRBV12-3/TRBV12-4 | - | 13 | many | CASRSGGGRGAFF | TGTGCCAGCAGGTCCGGTGGGGGAAGGGGAGCTTTCTTT
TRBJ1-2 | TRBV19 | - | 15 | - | CASSIDIQQINGYTF | TGTGCCAGTAGTATAGATATACAGCAAATCAATGGCTACACCTTC
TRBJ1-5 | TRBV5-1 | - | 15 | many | CASSLEGGLYQPQHF | TGCGCCAGCAGCTTGGAGGGGGGGCTGTACCAGCCCCAGCATTTT
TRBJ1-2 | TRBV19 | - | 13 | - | CASSITPPYGYTF | TGTGCCAGTAGTATAACGCCACCTTATGGCTACACCTTC
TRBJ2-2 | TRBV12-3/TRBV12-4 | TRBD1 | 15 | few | CASRQDGTGTGELFF | TGTGCCAGCAGACAGGACGGGACAGGGACCGGGGAGCTGTTTTTT
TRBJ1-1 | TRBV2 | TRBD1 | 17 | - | CASSEVYARGMNTEAFF | TGTGCCAGCAGTGAAGTTTACGCCAGGGGGATGAACACTGAAGCTTTCTTT
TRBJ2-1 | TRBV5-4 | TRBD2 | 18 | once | CASSPGTSGPSSYNEQFF | TGTGCCAGCAGTCCCGGGACTAGCGGGCCAAGCTCCTACAATGAGCAGTTCTTC
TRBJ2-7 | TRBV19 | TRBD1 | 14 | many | CATDQGQGDYEQYF | TGTGCCACTGACCAGGGACAGGGGGACTACGAGCAGTACTTC
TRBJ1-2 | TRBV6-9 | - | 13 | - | CASSYDRTYGYTF | TGTGCCAGCAGTTACGACAGGACCTATGGCTACACCTTC
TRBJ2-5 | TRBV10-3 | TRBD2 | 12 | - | CASGGSTETQYF | TGTGCCAGCGGGGGGTCTACAGAGACCCAGTACTTC
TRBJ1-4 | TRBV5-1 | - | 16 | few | CASSLRHLGANEKLFF | TGCGCCAGCAGCTTGCGTCACCTGGGGGCTAATGAAAAACTGTTTTTT
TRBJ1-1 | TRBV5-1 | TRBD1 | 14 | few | CASRAGQTRTEAFF | TGCGCCAGCAGGGCGGGACAGACTAGGACTGAAGCTTTCTTT
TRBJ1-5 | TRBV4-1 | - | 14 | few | CASSQDRANQPQHF | TGCGCCAGCAGCCAAGACAGGGCCAATCAGCCCCAGCATTTT
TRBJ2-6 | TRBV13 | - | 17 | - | CASSRTEKASGANVLTF | TGTGCCAGCAGCCGTACCGAAAAGGCCTCTGGGGCCAACGTCCTGACTTTC
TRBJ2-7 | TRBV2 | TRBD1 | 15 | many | CASSYDDREGYEQYF | TGTGCCAGCAGTTACGACGACAGGGAAGGCTACGAGCAGTACTTC
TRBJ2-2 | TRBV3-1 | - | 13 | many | CASSRQLTGELFF | TGTGCCAGCAGTCGACAATTGACCGGGGAGCTGTTTTTT
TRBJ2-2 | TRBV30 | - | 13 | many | CAWSRVGNGELFF | TGTGCCTGGAGTAGGGTAGGCAACGGGGAGCTGTTTTTT